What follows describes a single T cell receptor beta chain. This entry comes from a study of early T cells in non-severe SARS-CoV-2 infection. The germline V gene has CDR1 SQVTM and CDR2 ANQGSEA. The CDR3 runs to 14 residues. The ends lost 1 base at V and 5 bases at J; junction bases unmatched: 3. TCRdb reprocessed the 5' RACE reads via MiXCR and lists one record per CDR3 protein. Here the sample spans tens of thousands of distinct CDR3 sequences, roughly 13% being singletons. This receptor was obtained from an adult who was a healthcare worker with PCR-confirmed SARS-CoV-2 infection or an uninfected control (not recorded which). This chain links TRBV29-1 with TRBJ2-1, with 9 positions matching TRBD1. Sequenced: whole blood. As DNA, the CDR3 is TGCAGCGTTGAAGGGGACAGGGAGGACAATGAGCAGTTCTTC. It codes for CSVEGDREDNEQFF.